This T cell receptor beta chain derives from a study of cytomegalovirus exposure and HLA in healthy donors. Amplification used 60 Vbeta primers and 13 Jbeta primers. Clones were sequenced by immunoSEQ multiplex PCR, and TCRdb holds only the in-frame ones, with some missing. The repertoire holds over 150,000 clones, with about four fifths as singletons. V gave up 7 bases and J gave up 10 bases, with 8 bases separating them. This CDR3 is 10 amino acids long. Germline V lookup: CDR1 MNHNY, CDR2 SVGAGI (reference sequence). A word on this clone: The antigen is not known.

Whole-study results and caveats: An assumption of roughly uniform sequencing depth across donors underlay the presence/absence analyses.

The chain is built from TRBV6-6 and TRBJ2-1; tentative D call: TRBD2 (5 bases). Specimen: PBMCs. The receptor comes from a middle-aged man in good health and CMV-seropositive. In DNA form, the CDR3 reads TGTGCCAGCACGGGATACGAGCAGTTCTTC. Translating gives CASTGYEQFF.